This section outlines one T cell receptor (beta chain) sequence together with its context. Its specificity is not known. Germline values: CDR1 SGHTA, CDR2 FQGNSA. V was cut by 1 base and J by 1 base, with 6 bases left in between. This CDR3 is built from 14 residues. Method: immunoSEQ multiplex PCR; TCRdb's copy keeps in-frame clones and lacks some. The profile shows under 200,000 clones, 92% of them singletons. These data come from a study of T cell responses to AZD1222 COVID-19 vaccine. General observations from the study: Across spike, vaccine-associated CD4 TCRs were found, dominant at 160-218 and 743-854.

The sample in question was peripheral blood, obtained 28 days after the second AZD1222 dose. The chain combines TRBV7-2 with TRBJ2-3, with D unclear. This clonotype was obtained from an adult who received the AZD1222 COVID-19 vaccine. The CDR3 region has the DNA TGTGCCAGCAGCTTAGGTTTGGGCACAGATACGCAGTATTTT. Translation: CASSLGLGTDTQYF.